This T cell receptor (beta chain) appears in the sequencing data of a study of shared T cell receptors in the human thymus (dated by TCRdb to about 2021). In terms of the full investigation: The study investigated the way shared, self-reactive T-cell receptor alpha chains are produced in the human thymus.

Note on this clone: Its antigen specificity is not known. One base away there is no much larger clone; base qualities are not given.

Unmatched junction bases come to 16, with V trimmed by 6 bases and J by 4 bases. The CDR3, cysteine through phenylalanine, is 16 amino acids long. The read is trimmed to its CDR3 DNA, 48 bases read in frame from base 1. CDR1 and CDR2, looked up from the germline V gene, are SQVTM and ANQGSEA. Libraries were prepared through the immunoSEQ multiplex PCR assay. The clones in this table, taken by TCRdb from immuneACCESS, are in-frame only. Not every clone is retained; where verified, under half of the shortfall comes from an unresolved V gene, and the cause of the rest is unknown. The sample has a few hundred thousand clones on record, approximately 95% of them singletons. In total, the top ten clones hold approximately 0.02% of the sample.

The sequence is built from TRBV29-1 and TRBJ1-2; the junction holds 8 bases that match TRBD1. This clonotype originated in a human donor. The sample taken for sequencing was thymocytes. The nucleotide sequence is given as TGCAGCGTACCCGAACCCCCGGACAGGGCGGGCTATGGCTACACCTTC. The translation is CSVPEPPDRAGYGYTF.